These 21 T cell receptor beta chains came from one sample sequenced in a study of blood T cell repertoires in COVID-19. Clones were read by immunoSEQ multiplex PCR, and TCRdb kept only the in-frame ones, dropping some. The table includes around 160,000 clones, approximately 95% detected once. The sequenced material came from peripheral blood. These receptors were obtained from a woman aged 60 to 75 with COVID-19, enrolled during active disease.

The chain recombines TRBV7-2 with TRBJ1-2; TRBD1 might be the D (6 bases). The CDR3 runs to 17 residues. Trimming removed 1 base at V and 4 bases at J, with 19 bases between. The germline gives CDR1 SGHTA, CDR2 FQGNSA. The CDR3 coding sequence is TGTGCCAGCAGCTTAGGGGGGGGCGGTAGTTGGGCCTATGGCTACACCTTC. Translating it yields CASSLGGGGSWAYGYTF. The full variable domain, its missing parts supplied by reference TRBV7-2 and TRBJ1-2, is GAGVSQSPSNKVTEKGKDVELRCDPISGHTALYWYRQSLGQGLEFLIYFQGNSAPDKSGLPSDRFSAERTGGSVSTLTIQRTQQEDSAVYLCASSLGGGGSWAYGYTFGSGTRLTVV.

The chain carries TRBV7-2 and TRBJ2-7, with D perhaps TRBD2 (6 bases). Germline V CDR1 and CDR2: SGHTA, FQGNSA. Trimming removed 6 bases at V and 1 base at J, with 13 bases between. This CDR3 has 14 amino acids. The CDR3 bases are TGTGCCAGCAGTTGGGACGCGGGATCCTACGAGCAGTACTTC. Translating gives CASSWDAGSYEQYF.

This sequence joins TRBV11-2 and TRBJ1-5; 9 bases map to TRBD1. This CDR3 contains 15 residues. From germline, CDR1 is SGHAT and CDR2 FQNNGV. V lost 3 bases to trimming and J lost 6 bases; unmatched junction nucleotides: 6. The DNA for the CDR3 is TGTGCCAGCAGCTTGGACAGGGGTAATAGTCAGCCCCAGCATTTT. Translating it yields CASSLDRGNSQPQHF.

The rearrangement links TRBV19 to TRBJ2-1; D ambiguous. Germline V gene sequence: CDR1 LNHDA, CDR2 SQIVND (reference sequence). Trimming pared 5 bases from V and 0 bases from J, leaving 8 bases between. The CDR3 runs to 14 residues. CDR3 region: CASSPTTSYNEQFF. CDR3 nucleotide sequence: TGTGCCAGTAGTCCGACAACCTCCTACAATGAGCAGTTCTTC.

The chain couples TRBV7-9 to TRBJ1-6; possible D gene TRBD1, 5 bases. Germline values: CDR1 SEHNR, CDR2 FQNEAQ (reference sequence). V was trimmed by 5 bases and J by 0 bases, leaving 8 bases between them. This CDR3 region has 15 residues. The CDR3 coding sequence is TGTGCCAGCAGCCTGGACACCTCCTATAATTCACCCCTCCACTTT. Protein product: CASSLDTSYNSPLHF.

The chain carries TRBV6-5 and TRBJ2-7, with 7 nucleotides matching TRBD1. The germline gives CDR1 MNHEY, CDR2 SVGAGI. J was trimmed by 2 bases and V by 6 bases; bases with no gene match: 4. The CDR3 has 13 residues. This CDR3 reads CASRTGAAYEQYF. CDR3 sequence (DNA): TGTGCCAGCAGAACAGGGGCGGCCTACGAGCAGTACTTC.

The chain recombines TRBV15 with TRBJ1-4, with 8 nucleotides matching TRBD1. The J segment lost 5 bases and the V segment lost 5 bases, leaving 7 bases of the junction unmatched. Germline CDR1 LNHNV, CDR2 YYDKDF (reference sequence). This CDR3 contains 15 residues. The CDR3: CATSGWTGRNEKLFF. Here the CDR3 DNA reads TGTGCCACCAGCGGCTGGACAGGGAGAAATGAAAAACTGTTTTTT.

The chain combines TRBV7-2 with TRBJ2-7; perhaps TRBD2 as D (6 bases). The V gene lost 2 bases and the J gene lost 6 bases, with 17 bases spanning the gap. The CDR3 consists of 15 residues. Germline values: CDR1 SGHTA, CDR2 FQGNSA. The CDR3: CASSLRGGGSPEQYF. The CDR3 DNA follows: TGTGCCAGCAGCTTAAGAGGAGGAGGGAGCCCCGAGCAGTACTTC. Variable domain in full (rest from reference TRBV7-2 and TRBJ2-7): GAGVSQSPSNKVTEKGKDVELRCDPISGHTALYWYRQSLGQGLEFLIYFQGNSAPDKSGLPSDRFSAERTGGSVSTLTIQRTQQEDSAVYLCASSLRGGGSPEQYFGPGTRLTVT.

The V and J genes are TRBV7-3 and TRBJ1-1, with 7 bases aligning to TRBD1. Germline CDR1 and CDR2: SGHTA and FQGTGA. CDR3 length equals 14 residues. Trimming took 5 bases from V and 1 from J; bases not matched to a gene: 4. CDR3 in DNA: TGTGCCAGCAGCCGACAGGGTGGGAACACTGAAGCTTTCTTT. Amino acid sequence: CASSRQGGNTEAFF.

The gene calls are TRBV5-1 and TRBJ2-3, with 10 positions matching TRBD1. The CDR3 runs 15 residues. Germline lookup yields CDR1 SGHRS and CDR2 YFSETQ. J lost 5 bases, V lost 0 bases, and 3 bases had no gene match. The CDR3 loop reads CASSLEGQGGDTQYF. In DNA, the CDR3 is TGCGCCAGCAGCTTGGAAGGACAGGGGGGAGATACGCAGTATTTT.

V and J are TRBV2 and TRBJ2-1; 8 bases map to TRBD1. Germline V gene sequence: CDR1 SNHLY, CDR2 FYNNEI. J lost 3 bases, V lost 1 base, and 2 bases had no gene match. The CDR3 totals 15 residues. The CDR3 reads CASSEGTGYYNEQFF. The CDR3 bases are TGTGCCAGCAGTGAAGGGACAGGGTACTACAATGAGCAGTTCTTC.

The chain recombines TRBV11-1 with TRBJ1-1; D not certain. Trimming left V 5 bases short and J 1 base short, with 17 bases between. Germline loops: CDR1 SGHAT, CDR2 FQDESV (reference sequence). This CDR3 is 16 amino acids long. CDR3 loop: CASSGEGRRANTEAFF. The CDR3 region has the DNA TGTGCCAGCAGCGGGGAGGGCCGGCGGGCGAACACTGAAGCTTTCTTT.

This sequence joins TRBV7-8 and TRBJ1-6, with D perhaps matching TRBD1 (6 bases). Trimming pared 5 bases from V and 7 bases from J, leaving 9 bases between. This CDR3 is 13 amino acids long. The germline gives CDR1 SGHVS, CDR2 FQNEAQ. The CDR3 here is CASSPDRNSPLHF. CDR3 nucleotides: TGTGCCAGCAGCCCGGACAGAAATTCACCCCTCCACTTT.

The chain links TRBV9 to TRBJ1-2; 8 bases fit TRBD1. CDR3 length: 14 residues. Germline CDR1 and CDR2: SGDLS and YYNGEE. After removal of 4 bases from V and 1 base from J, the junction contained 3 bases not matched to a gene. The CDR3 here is CASSIGQGNYGYTF. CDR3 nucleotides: TGTGCCAGCAGCATTGGACAGGGTAACTATGGCTACACCTTC.

The CDR3 sequence: CASSATGTGDGYTF. The CDR3 DNA reads TGTGCCAGCTCAGCTACCGGGACAGGGGACGGCTACACCTTC. V is TRBV18 and J is TRBJ1-2; 10 bases align to TRBD1. This CDR3 is 14 amino acids long. Unmatched junction bases numbered 8, after V lost 5 bases and J lost 8 bases. CDR1 and CDR2 (germline): KGHSH, LQKENI.

The CDR3 region has the DNA TGTGCCTGGAGTGTTAGGGGCCGAAATCAGCCCCAGCATTTT. It codes for CAWSVRGRNQPQHF. The J gene is TRBJ1-5, the V gene TRBV30, with a possible D match to TRBD1 (5 bases). This CDR3 contains 14 residues. Germline assignment: CDR1 GTSNPN and CDR2 SVGIG (reference sequence). V lost 0 bases and J 4 bases, leaving 10 bases between the germline ends.

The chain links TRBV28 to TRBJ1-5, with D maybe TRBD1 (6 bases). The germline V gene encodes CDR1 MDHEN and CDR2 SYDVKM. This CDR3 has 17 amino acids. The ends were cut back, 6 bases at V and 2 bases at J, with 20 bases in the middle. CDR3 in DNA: TGTGCCAGCAGCCTTGATACAGGGTCTGGTCGCAATCAGCCCCAGCATTTT. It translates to CASSLDTGSGRNQPQHF.

CDR3 bases: TGTGCCAGCAGCCGCAGTAGACAGAGCTCCTACAATGAGCAGTTCTTC. It yields the protein CASSRSRQSSYNEQFF. The chain links TRBV7-3 to TRBJ2-1, with D perhaps matching TRBD1 (5 bases). The CDR3 loop spans 16 amino acids. Trimming took 5 bases from V and 0 from J, leaving 14 bases between them. Germline V gene data show CDR1 as SGHTA and CDR2 as FQGTGA.

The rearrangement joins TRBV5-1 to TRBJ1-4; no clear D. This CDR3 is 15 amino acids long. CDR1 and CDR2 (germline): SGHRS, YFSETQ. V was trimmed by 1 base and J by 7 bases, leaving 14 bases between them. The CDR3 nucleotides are TGCGCCAGCAGCTTGAACGACTGGTTAGTTGAAAAACTGTTTTTT. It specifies CASSLNDWLVEKLFF.

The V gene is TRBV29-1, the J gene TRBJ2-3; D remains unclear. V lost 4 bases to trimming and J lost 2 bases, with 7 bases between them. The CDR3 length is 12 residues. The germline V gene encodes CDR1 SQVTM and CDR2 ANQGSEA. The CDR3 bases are TGCAGCGTTGCATCCTACACAGATACGCAGTATTTT. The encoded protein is CSVASYTDTQYF.

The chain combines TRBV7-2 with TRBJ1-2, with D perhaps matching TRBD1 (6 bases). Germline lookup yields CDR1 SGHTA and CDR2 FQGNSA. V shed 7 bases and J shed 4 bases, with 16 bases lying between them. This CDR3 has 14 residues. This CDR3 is CASTPDRTSYGYTF. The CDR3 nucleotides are TGTGCCAGCACCCCTGACAGGACCAGCTATGGCTACACCTTC.